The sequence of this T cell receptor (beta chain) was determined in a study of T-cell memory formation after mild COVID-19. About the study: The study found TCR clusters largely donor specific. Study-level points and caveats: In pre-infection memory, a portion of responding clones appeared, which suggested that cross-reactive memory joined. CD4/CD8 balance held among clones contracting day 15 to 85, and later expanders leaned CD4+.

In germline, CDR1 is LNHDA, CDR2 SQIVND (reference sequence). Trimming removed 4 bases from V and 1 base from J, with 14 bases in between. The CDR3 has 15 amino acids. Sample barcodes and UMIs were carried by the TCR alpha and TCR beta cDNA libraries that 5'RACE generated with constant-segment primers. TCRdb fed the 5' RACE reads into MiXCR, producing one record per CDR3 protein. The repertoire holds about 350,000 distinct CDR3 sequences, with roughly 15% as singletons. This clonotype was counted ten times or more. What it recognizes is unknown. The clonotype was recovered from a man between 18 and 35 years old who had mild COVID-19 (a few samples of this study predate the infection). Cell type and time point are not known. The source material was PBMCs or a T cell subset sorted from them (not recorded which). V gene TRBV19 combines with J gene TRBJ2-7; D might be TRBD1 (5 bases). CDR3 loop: CASSTPGHSSYEQYF. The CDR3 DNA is TGTGCCAGTAGTACTCCCGGACATTCATCCTACGAGCAGTACTTC.